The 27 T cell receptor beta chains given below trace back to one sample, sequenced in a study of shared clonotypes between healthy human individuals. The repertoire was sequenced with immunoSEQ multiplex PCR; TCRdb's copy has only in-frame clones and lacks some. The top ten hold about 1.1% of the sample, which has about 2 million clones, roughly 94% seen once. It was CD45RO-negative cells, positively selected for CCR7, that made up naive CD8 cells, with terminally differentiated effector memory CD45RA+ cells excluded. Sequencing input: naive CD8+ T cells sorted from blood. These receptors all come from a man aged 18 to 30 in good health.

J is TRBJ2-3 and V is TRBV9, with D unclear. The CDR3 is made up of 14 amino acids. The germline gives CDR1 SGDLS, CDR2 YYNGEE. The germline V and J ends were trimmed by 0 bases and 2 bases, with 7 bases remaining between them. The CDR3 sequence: CASSVGAYTDTQYF. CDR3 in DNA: TGTGCCAGCAGCGTAGGAGCGTACACAGATACGCAGTATTTT. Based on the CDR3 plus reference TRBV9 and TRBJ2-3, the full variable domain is DSGVTQTPKHLITATGQRVTLRCSPRSGDLSVYWYQQSLDQGLQFLIQYYNGEERAKGNILERFSAQQFPDLHSELNLSSLELGDSALYFCASSVGAYTDTQYFGPGTRLTVL.

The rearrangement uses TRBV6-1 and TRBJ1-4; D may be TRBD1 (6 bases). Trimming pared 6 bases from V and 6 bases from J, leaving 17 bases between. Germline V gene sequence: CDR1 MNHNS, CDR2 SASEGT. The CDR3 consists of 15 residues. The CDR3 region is CASRDTGLWDEKLFF. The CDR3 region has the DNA TGTGCCAGCAGGGATACAGGGCTATGGGATGAAAAACTGTTTTTT.

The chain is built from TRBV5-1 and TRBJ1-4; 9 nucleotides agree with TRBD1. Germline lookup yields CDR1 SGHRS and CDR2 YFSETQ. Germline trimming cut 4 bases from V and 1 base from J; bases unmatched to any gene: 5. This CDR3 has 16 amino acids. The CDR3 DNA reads TGCGCCAGCAGCCCGGGACAGGGAGAAACTAATGAAAAACTGTTTTTT. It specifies CASSPGQGETNEKLFF.

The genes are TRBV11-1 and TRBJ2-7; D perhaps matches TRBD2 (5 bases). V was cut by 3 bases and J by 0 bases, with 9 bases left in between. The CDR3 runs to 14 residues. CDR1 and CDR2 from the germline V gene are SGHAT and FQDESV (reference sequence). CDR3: CASSFVGLSYEQYF. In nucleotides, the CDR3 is TGTGCCAGCAGCTTCGTAGGACTCTCCTACGAGCAGTACTTC. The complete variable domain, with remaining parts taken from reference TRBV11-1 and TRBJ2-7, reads EAEVAQSPRYKITEKSQAVAFWCDPISGHATLYWYRQILGQGPELLVQFQDESVVDDSQLPKDRFSAERLKGVDSTLKIQPAELGDSAMYLCASSFVGLSYEQYFGPGTRLTVT.

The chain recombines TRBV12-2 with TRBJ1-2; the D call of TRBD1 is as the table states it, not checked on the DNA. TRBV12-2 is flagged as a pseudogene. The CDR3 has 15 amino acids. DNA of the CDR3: TGTGCAAGTCGCTTAGTTGGGGGCCATAACTATGGCTACACCTTC. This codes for CASRLVGGHNYGYTF.

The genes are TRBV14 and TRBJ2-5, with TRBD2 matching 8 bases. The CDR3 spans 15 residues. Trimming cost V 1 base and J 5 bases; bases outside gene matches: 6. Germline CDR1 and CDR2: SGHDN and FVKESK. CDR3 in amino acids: CASSQGTSFRETQYF. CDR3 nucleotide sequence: TGTGCCAGCAGCCAAGGGACTAGCTTCAGGGAGACCCAGTACTTC.

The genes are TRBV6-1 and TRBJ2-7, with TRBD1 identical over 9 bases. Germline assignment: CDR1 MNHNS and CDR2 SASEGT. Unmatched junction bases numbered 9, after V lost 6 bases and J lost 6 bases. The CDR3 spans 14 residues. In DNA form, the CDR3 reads TGTGCCAGCAGCCACACGGGACAGGGAACCGAGCAGTACTTC. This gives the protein CASSHTGQGTEQYF.

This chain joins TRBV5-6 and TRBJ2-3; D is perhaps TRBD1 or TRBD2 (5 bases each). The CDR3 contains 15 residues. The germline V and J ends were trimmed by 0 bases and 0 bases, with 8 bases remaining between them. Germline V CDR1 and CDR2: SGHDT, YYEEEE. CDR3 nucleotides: TGTGCCAGCAGCTTGGGGGGGATTAGCACAGATACGCAGTATTTT. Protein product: CASSLGGISTDTQYF.

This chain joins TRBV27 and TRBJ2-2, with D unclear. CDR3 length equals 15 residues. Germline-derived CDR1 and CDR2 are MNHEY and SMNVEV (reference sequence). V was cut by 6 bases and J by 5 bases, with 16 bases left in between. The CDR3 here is CASRSELHTTGELFF. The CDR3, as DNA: TGTGCCAGCAGATCTGAGCTACACACTACCGGGGAGCTGTTTTTT.

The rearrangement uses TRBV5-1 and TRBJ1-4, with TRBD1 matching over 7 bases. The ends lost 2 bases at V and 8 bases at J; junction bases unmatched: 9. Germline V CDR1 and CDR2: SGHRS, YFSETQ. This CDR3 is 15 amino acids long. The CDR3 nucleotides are TGCGCCAGCAGCTTCGGAACAGGGGTGAGAGAAAAACTGTTTTTT. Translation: CASSFGTGVREKLFF. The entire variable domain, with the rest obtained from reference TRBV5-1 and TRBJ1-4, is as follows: KAGVTQTPRYLIKTRGQQVTLSCSPISGHRSVSWYQQTPGQGLQFLFEYFSETQRNKGNFPGRFSGRQFSNSRSEMNVSTLELGDSALYLCASSFGTGVREKLFFGSGTQLSVL.

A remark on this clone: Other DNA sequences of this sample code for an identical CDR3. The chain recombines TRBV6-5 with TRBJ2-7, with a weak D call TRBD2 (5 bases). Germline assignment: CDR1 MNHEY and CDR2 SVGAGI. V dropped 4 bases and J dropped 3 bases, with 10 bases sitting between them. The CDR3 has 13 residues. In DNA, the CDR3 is TGTGCCAGCAGTTCGACCGGAGGCTACGAGCAGTACTTC. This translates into CASSSTGGYEQYF.

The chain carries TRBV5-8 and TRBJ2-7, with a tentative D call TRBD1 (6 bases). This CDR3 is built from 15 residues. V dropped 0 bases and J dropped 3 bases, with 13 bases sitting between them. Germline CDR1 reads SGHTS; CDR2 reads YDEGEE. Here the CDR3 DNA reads TGTGCCAGCAGCTTGGAAATTGGACAGATCTACGAGCAGTACTTC. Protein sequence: CASSLEIGQIYEQYF.

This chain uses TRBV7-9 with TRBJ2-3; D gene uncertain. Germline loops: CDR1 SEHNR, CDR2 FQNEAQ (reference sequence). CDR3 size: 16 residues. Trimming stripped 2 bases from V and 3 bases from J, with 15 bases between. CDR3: CASSLPPGQPTDTQYF. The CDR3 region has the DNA TGTGCCAGCAGCTTACCCCCTGGGCAGCCGACAGATACGCAGTATTTT.

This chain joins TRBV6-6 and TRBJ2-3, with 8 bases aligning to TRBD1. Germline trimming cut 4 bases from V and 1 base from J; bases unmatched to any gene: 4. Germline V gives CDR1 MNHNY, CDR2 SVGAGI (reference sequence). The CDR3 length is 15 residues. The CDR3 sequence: CASSSDRGGTDTQYF. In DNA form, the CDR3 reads TGTGCCAGCAGTTCCGACAGGGGTGGCACAGATACGCAGTATTTT.

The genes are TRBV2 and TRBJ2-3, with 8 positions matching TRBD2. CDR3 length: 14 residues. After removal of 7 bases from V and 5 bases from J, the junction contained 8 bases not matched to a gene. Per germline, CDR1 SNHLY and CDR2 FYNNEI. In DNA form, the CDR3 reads TGTGCCAGCAACGAAGCGGGAGTGGTAGATACGCAGTATTTT. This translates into CASNEAGVVDTQYF.

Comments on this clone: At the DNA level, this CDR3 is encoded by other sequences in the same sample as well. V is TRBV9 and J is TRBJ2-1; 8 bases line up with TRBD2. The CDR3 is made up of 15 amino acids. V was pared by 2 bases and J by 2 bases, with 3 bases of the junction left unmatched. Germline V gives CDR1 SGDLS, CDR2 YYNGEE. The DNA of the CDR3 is TGTGCCAGCAGCGTCGCGGGAGGCACCTACAATGAGCAGTTCTTC. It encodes CASSVAGGTYNEQFF.

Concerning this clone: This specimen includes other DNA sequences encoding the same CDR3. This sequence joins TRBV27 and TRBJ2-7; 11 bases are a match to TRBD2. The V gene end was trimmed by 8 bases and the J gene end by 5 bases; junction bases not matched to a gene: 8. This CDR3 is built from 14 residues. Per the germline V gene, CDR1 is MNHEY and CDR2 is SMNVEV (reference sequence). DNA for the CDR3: TGTGCCAGCTCAGGGCTAGCGGGAGGTCACGAGCAGTACTTC. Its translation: CASSGLAGGHEQYF.

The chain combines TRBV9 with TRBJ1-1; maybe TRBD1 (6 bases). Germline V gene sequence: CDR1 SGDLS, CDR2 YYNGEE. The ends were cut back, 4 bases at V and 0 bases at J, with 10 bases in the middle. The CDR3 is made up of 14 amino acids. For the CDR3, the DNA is TGTGCCAGCAGCCCCCAGGGGTTGAACACTGAAGCTTTCTTT. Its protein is CASSPQGLNTEAFF.

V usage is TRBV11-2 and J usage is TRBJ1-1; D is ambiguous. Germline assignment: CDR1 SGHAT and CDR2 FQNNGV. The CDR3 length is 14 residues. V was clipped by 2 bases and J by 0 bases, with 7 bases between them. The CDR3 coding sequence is TGTGCCAGCAGCTTATACGGCATGAACACTGAAGCTTTCTTT. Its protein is CASSLYGMNTEAFF.

DNA of the CDR3: TGTGCCAGCAGCTCCATGACTAGCGGCCAAGAGACCCAGTACTTC. This translates into CASSSMTSGQETQYF. The chain carries TRBV13 and TRBJ2-5; 9 bases map to TRBD2. V lost 4 bases to trimming and J lost 1 base; unmatched junction nucleotides: 4. The CDR3 has 15 amino acids. Germline CDR1 PRHDT, CDR2 FYEKMQ (reference sequence).

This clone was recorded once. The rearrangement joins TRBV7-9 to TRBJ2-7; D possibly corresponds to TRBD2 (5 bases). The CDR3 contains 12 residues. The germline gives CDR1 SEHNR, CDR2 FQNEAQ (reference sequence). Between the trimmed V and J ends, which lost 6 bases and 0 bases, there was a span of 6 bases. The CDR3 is CASRRDSYEQYF. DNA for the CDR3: TGTGCCAGCAGGAGGGACTCCTACGAGCAGTACTTC.

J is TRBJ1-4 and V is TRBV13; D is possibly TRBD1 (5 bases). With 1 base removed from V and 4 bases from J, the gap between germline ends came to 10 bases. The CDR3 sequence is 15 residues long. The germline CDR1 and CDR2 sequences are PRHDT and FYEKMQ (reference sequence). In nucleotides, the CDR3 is TGTGCCAGCAGCTTAGCCGGGGACCTTAATGAAAAACTGTTTTTT. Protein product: CASSLAGDLNEKLFF.

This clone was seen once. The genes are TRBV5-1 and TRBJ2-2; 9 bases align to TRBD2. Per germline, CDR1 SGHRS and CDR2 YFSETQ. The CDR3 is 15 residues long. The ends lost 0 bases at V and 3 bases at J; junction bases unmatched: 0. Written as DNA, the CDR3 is TGCGCCAGCAGCTTGGGACTAGCGGACACCGGGGAGCTGTTTTTT. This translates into CASSLGLADTGELFF.

In DNA, the CDR3 is TGTGCCAGCAGCCTCGGGACAGGGTCAGGGTACGAGCAGTACTTC. Amino acids: CASSLGTGSGYEQYF. The chain uses TRBV11-2 and TRBJ2-7; 9 nucleotides agree with TRBD1. Per germline, CDR1 SGHAT and CDR2 FQNNGV. V shed 5 bases, J shed 4 bases, and the junction held 9 bases outside the gene matches. The CDR3 sequence is 15 residues long.

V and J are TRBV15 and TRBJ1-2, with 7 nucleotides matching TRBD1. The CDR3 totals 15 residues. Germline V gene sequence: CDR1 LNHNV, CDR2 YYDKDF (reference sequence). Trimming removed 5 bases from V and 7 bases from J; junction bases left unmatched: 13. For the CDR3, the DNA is TGTGCCACCAGCCCTGGAGGGGACAGTGGTCTTGGCTACACCTTC. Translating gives CATSPGGDSGLGYTF.

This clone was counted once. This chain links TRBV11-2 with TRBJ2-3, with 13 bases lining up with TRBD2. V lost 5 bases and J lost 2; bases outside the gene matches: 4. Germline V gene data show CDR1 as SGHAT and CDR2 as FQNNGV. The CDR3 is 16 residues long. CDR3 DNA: TGTGCCAGCAGCAGGACTAGCGGGAGTACCACAGATACGCAGTATTTT. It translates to CASSRTSGSTTDTQYF. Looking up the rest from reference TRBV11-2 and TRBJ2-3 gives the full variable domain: EAGVAQSPRYKIIEKRQSVAFWCNPISGHATLYWYQQILGQGPKLLIQFQNNGVVDDSQLPKDRFSAERLKGVDSTLKIQPAKLEDSAVYLCASSRTSGSTTDTQYFGPGTRLTVL.

CDR3 in DNA: TGCGCCAGCAGCCAAGATGCCAGCAGGGGCGGAGAGACCCAGTACTTC. Its protein is CASSQDASRGGETQYF. This chain connects TRBV4-1 to TRBJ2-5; D might be TRBD1 (6 bases). Germline-derived CDR1 and CDR2 are MGHRA and YSYEKL. This CDR3 is built from 16 residues. Trimming removed 0 bases from V and 4 bases from J, with 15 bases in between.